The clone carrying this T cell receptor beta chain has a count of ten or more. Its antigen is still unknown. The germline V gene has CDR1 SEHNR and CDR2 FQNEAQ (reference sequence). The V segment lost 5 bases and the J segment 2 bases; nucleotides outside the gene matches: 5. The CDR3 has 15 amino acids. The sample comes from a study of CD8 T cells in ankylosing spondylitis. From the 5' RACE reads, TCRdb called clonotypes with MiXCR, one entry per CDR3 protein. Of around 210,000 distinct CDR3 sequences listed, 8% to 9% are singletons. Findings and caveats of the study: Disease-linked clones were reportedly significantly enriched in matched ankylosing spondylitis synovial fluid. Researchers report that disease-linked clones proved CD8+ and relatively rare in peripheral blood. Past studies reported some motif variants in reactive arthritis synovial fluid and blood. Ankylosing spondylitis blood appeared to be characterized by a TCR beta motif of fewer than ten highly homologous variants.

Material: blood, either unsorted or a sorted T cell fraction (not recorded which). V and J are TRBV7-9 and TRBJ2-1, with 8 nucleotides matching TRBD2. This TCR was sampled from a female donor with ankylosing spondylitis or in good health (not recorded which). CDR3 sequence (DNA): TGTGCCAGCAGCGCTACTAGCGGAGCCTACAATGAGCAGTTCTTC. Translating gives CASSATSGAYNEQFF.